This T cell receptor (beta chain) stems from a study of Tregs in tolerant kidney transplant recipients. Overall study context: CD4+CD25+CD127- cells came from roughly three-day belatacept mixed lymphocyte reactions, some with approximately 5-day graft donor restimulation.

To note about this clone: The target antigen is unknown.

Study-level points and caveats: Tregs expanded with activated donor B cells seemed most donor-specific.

V dropped 11 bases and J dropped 5; count of bases not matched to a gene: 16. This CDR3 region has 15 residues. CDR1 is MNHEY, CDR2 SVGAGI, per germline. Measured with immunoSEQ multiplex PCR; TCRdb has only the in-frame clones, and not every one. Of tens of thousands of clones listed, nearly 97% are singletons. The chain links TRBV6-5 to TRBJ1-2; 8 bases map to TRBD1. Specimen: Tregs from blood cultured with allogeneic cells. The clonotype was recovered from a human donor in good health. The CDR3 nucleotides are TGTGCCTCTCGTACCCCAGGGGGCCTGGAGTATGGCTACACCTTC. Protein sequence: CASRTPGGLEYGYTF.